This paragraph reports one T cell receptor beta chain. Its antigen is currently unknown. The sample originates from a study of cytomegalovirus exposure and HLA in healthy donors. Study-level findings and limits: Most CMV-associated TCR beta chains appeared HLA-restricted in a later analysis. A later analysis linked a missense DCLRE1C variant to TCR beta V- and J-gene trimming.

With 60 Vbeta and 13 Jbeta primers, the PCR was carried out. The data were produced by immunoSEQ multiplex PCR, yet TCRdb's version contains in-frame clones alone and is incomplete. The sample lists roughly 190,000 clones, over 70% seen once, with around 3.1% in the top ten. Healthy individuals who donated bone marrow served as the donors. Input material: PBMCs. The sequence derives from a female donor in good health and CMV-seronegative.

The CDR3 bases are TGTGCCAGCAGCGCCCCGGACAGGTCTGATGAAAAACTGTTTTTT. Translated: CASSAPDRSDEKLFF. The chain carries TRBV7-6 and TRBJ1-4, with 7 bases lining up with TRBD1. The CDR3 has 15 amino acids. Germline values: CDR1 SGHVS, CDR2 FNYEAQ. J lost 6 bases, V lost 5 bases, and 9 bases had no gene match.